The rows below give T cell receptor beta chains drawn from one sample of a study of identifying expanded T cells in peripheral blood. Measured with immunoSEQ multiplex PCR; TCRdb has only the in-frame clones, and not every one. The table has more than 85,000 clones, around 89% seen once; the top ten hold just under 8.5%. The sequencing sample was made of blood. The receptors stem from a person aged 18-70 years in good health. Both conserved end residues are part of each CDR3. Only part of the rows carry a size: once, few, many, or a class if the clone is expanded.

V	J	size	CDR3
TRBV7-3	TRBJ2-5	.	CASSLGAGKETQYF
TRBV18	TRBJ1-5	.	CASSPLGTGGNQPQHF
TRBV5-6	TRBJ1-4	.	CASSLGEKLFF
TRBV2	TRBJ2-7	.	CASSQQGGLYEQYF
TRBV7-9	TRBJ2-1	.	CASRRAGGPSSEQFF
TRBV6-6	TRBJ1-5	.	CASSYLPSGQPQHF
TRBV5-6	TRBJ2-7	.	CASSWSAGGNEQYF
TRBV2	TRBJ1-3	few	CASSPDGHSGNTIYF
TRBV7-6	TRBJ2-1	.	CASSPSPTGVSYNEQFF
TRBV18	TRBJ2-1	.	CASSGEAYNEQFF
TRBV30	TRBJ2-7	.	CAWSSPGGNYEQYF
TRBV25-1	TRBJ2-7	.	CASSDVGGYEQYF
TRBV7-9	TRBJ2-7	.	CASSLGDFYEQYF
TRBV19	TRBJ1-5	once	CASSALRDRGRSSNQPQHF
TRBV18	TRBJ2-6	.	CASSEGHQSGANVLTF
TRBV5-4	TRBJ2-3	.	CASRSQLTSGTSTDTQYF
TRBV6-5	TRBJ2-7	.	CASTRDSSYEQYF
TRBV30	TRBJ1-1	.	CAWSQVLSEAFF